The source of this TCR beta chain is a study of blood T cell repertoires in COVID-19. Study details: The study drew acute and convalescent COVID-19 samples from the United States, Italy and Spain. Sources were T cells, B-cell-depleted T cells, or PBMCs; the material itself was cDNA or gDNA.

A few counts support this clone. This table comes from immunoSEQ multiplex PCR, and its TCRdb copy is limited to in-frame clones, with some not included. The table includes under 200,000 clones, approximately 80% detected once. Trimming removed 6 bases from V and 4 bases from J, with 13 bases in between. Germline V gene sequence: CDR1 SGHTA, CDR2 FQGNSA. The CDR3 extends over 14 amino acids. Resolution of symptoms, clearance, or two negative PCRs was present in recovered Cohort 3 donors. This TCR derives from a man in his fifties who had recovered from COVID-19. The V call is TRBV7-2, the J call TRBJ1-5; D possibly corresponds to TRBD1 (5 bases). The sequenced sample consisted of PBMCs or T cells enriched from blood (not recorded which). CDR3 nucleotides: TGTGCCAGCAGTTCAGGGCCGGCGAATCAGCCCCAGCATTTT. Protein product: CASSSGPANQPQHF.